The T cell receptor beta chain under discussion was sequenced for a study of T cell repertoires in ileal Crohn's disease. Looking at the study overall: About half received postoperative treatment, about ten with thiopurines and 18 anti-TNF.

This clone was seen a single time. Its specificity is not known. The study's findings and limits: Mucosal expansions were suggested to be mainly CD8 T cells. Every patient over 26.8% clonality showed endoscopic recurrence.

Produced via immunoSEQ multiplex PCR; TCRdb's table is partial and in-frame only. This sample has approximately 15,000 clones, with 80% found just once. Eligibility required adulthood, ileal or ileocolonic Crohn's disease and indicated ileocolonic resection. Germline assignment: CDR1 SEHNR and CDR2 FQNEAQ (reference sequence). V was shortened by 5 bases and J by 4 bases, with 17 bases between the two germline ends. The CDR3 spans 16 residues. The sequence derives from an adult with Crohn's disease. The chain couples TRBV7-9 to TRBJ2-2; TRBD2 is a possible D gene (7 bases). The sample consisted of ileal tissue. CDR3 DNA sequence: TGTGCCAGCAGCCAGCCCCCGGGGGGCGGCACCGGGGAGCTGTTTTTT. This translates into CASSQPPGGGTGELFF.